These 28 T cell receptor beta chains originate from one sample sequenced in a study of blood T cell repertoires in COVID-19. Method: immunoSEQ multiplex PCR; TCRdb's copy keeps in-frame clones and lacks some. Of about 72,000 clones listed, under 95% are singletons. Sequenced sample: peripheral blood. These receptors were obtained from a woman aged 55-70 years with active COVID-19.

The chain links TRBV10-3 to TRBJ2-1; tentatively, D is TRBD2 (6 bases). This CDR3 has 17 amino acids. From germline, CDR1 is ENHRY and CDR2 SYGVKD. V was shortened by 2 bases and J by 3 bases, with 17 bases between the two germline ends. The CDR3 region has the DNA TGTGCCATCAGTGAGATCGAAGGGACTTCAATCTACAATGAGCAGTTCTTC. This translates into CAISEIEGTSIYNEQFF.

The V call is TRBV11-2, the J call TRBJ1-1, with no clear D. Germline CDR1 SGHAT, CDR2 FQNNGV. Trimming stripped 2 bases from V and 0 bases from J, with 13 bases between. This CDR3 is built from 16 residues. The CDR3 sequence is CASSLLAAGMNTEAFF. CDR3 in DNA: TGTGCCAGCAGCTTACTTGCTGCGGGGATGAACACTGAAGCTTTCTTT.

The chain has TRBV29-1 and TRBJ1-1; the match to TRBD1 covers 9 bases. This CDR3 is built from 12 residues. The V segment lost 7 bases and the J segment 4 bases; nucleotides outside the gene matches: 4. Germline V gene data show CDR1 as SQVTM and CDR2 as ANQGSEA. The CDR3 DNA reads TGCAGCGCCGGGACAGGGACCACTGAAGCTTTCTTT. This codes for CSAGTGTTEAFF.

The chain has TRBV28 and TRBJ1-4, with D possibly matching TRBD1 (5 bases). The V and J ends lost 6 bases and 1 base respectively, with 12 bases between them. Looked up from germline, CDR1 is MDHEN and CDR2 is SYDVKM. The CDR3 runs 15 residues. The CDR3 sequence: CASRRPGGTNEKLFF. CDR3 nucleotide sequence: TGTGCCAGCAGACGCCCCGGGGGAACTAATGAAAAACTGTTTTTT.

V is TRBV27 and J is TRBJ2-7; 9 positions match TRBD2. Germline CDR1 MNHEY, CDR2 SMNVEV (reference sequence). V lost 3 bases and J lost 6; bases outside the gene matches: 6. CDR3 length: 14 residues. The CDR3, as DNA: TGTGCCAGCAGTTTGCGGGAGGGGACGGGCGAGCAGTACTTC. This gives the protein CASSLREGTGEQYF.

The rearrangement links TRBV28 to TRBJ2-7, with 8 positions matching TRBD2. J lost 3 bases, V lost 5 bases, and 12 bases had no gene match. CDR3 length: 16 residues. Germline lookup yields CDR1 MDHEN and CDR2 SYDVKM. The CDR3 loop is CASSRPRAGVGYEQYF. The CDR3, as DNA: TGTGCCAGCAGTCGTCCTCGAGCGGGAGTTGGCTACGAGCAGTACTTC.

The chain carries TRBV5-6 and TRBJ1-2; 9 nucleotides align to TRBD1. The germline CDR1 and CDR2 sequences are SGHDT and YYEEEE. The CDR3 totals 16 residues. After removal of 3 bases from V and 8 bases from J, the junction contained 14 bases not matched to a gene. CDR3 DNA sequence: TGTGCCAGCAGCTCCTTCCCGACAGGGGGTGCGTTCGGCTACACCTTC. Residues: CASSSFPTGGAFGYTF.

The chain carries TRBV18 and TRBJ1-5, with 8 bases fitting TRBD1. Losses at the gene ends were 3 bases for V and 6 bases for J; bases not matched to a gene: 1. From germline, CDR1 is KGHSH and CDR2 LQKENI. The CDR3 length is 13 residues. The DNA for the CDR3 is TGTGCCAGCTCACCGGACAGGGCTCAGCCCCAGCATTTT. Residues: CASSPDRAQPQHF.

This rearrangement joins TRBV15 to TRBJ2-1; tentatively, D is TRBD2 (5 bases). This CDR3 is built from 13 residues. The V end lost 6 bases, the J end lost 6 bases, and 12 bases lay between the germline ends. Germline assignment: CDR1 LNHNV and CDR2 YYDKDF (reference sequence). Here the CDR3 DNA reads TGTGCCACCAGTCACTCGACTACCAATGAGCAGTTCTTC. This encodes CATSHSTTNEQFF.

J is TRBJ2-7 and V is TRBV9; possible D gene TRBD1, 6 bases. Germline values: CDR1 SGDLS, CDR2 YYNGEE. The CDR3 is 15 amino acids. V was trimmed by 4 bases and J by 0 bases, leaving 14 bases between them. This chain's CDR3 is CASSPGTWDSYEQYF. The DNA of the CDR3 is TGTGCCAGCAGCCCCGGGACATGGGACTCCTACGAGCAGTACTTC. Looking up the rest from reference TRBV9 and TRBJ2-7 gives the full variable domain: DSGVTQTPKHLITATGQRVTLRCSPRSGDLSVYWYQQSLDQGLQFLIQYYNGEERAKGNILERFSAQQFPDLHSELNLSSLELGDSALYFCASSPGTWDSYEQYFGPGTRLTVT.

The V gene is TRBV5-1, the J gene TRBJ2-1; 11 positions agree with TRBD1. The CDR3 totals 16 residues. Germline loops: CDR1 SGHRS, CDR2 YFSETQ. Trimming took 4 bases from V and 12 from J; bases not matched to a gene: 15. CDR3: CASSPQGTGGALGQFF. The CDR3, as DNA: TGCGCCAGCAGCCCCCAGGGGACAGGGGGGGCGTTAGGGCAGTTCTTC. The whole variable domain, remainder taken from reference TRBV5-1 and TRBJ2-1, is KAGVTQTPRYLIKTRGQQVTLSCSPISGHRSVSWYQQTPGQGLQFLFEYFSETQRNKGNFPGRFSGRQFSNSRSEMNVSTLELGDSALYLCASSPQGTGGALGQFFGPGTRLTVL.

The chain joins TRBV30 to TRBJ1-1; unclear D gene. V dropped 1 base and J dropped 1 base, with 13 bases sitting between them. Germline values: CDR1 GTSNPN, CDR2 SVGIG (reference sequence). CDR3 length: 15 residues. The CDR3 DNA sequence: TGTGCCTGGAGTGCACTAACCGTATCGAACACTGAAGCTTTCTTT. It encodes CAWSALTVSNTEAFF.

The rearrangement links TRBV6-2 or TRBV6-3 to TRBJ2-5; D unresolved. The CDR3 extends over 11 amino acids. CDR1 MNHEY and CDR2 SVGEGT come from the germline V gene. V was cut by 2 bases and J by 5 bases, with 3 bases left in between. CDR3 region: CASSYPETQYF. For the CDR3, the DNA is TGTGCCAGCAGTTACCCGGAGACCCAGTACTTC.

The chain recombines TRBV4-1 with TRBJ2-5; TRBD1 matches 8 bases. The CDR3 has 15 residues. J gave up 6 bases and V 1 base, and 7 bases lay outside the gene matches. CDR1 is MGHRA and CDR2 is YSYEKL in the germline V gene. The CDR3: CASSQAPSRGQTQYF. In DNA form, the CDR3 reads TGCGCCAGCAGCCAAGCCCCTAGCAGGGGGCAGACCCAGTACTTC.

The J gene is TRBJ2-1, the V gene TRBV20-1; maybe TRBD2 (6 bases). V was clipped by 6 bases and J by 4 bases, with 7 bases between them. Germline CDR1 and CDR2: DFQATT and SNEGSKA (reference sequence). There are 11 residues in the CDR3. CDR3 region: CSAGTYNEQFF. CDR3 DNA sequence: TGCAGTGCAGGGACTTACAATGAGCAGTTCTTC.

This chain connects TRBV6-5 to TRBJ2-7; D may be TRBD1 (5 bases). There are 15 residues in the CDR3. Germline V CDR1 and CDR2: MNHEY, SVGAGI. With 6 bases removed from V and 0 bases from J, the gap between germline ends came to 15 bases. CDR3 sequence: CASRKGVDTSYEQYF. CDR3 nucleotides: TGTGCCAGCAGGAAGGGCGTGGACACCTCCTACGAGCAGTACTTC.

The chain recombines TRBV28 with TRBJ1-4; 7 nucleotides line up with TRBD1. The germline CDR1 and CDR2 sequences are MDHEN and SYDVKM. The junction had 8 bases not matched to a gene; V was cut back by 2 bases and J by 5 bases. The CDR3 spans 16 residues. DNA of the CDR3: TGTGCCAGCAGTTTAAAATGGGACAGCGGAAATGAAAAACTGTTTTTT. It specifies CASSLKWDSGNEKLFF.

The gene calls are TRBV14 and TRBJ2-1; 8 bases fit TRBD2. Trimming at V came to 2 bases and at J to 6 bases, leaving 6 bases not matched to a gene. The CDR3 extends over 15 amino acids. Germline assignment: CDR1 SGHDN and CDR2 FVKESK. CDR3 nucleotides: TGTGCCAGCAGCCAAACGGCGGGAGGAGGCAATGAGCAGTTCTTC. Its translation is CASSQTAGGGNEQFF.

This CDR3 is CASSATGSGDQPQHF. The CDR3 nucleotides read TGTGCCAGCAGCGCGACAGGGTCCGGGGATCAGCCCCAGCATTTT. The chain recombines TRBV6-4 with TRBJ1-5, with TRBD1 identical over 7 bases. Germline values: CDR1 MRHNA, CDR2 SNTAGT. This CDR3 spans 15 amino acids. V was pared by 6 bases and J by 5 bases, with 10 bases of the junction left unmatched.

This rearrangement joins TRBV11-2 to TRBJ2-7; D uncertain. The CDR3 loop spans 12 amino acids. The V end was cut by 0 bases, the J end by 5 bases, with 5 bases between. Germline V gene sequence: CDR1 SGHAT, CDR2 FQNNGV. Here the CDR3 DNA reads TGTGCCAGCAGCTTAGATTCGGACGAGCAGTACTTC. This encodes CASSLDSDEQYF. The complete variable domain, with remaining parts taken from reference TRBV11-2 and TRBJ2-7, reads EAGVAQSPRYKIIEKRQSVAFWCNPISGHATLYWYQQILGQGPKLLIQFQNNGVVDDSQLPKDRFSAERLKGVDSTLKIQPAKLEDSAVYLCASSLDSDEQYFGPGTRLTVT.

The chain recombines TRBV30 with TRBJ1-6; 9 positions agree with TRBD1. This CDR3 has 14 residues. In germline, CDR1 is GTSNPN, CDR2 SVGIG (reference sequence). J gave up 9 bases and V 5 bases, and 8 bases lay outside the gene matches. The CDR3 DNA reads TGTGCCTGGGATTCGGGACAGGGCAGTTCACCCCTCCACTTT. It is translated as CAWDSGQGSSPLHF.

This clone was recorded once. This chain connects TRBV13 to TRBJ2-1; 7 bases align to TRBD1. The length of the CDR3 is 15 residues. Unmatched junction bases numbered 8, after V lost 0 bases and J lost 9 bases. The V gene's germline CDR1 is PRHDT and CDR2 FYEKMQ (reference sequence). CDR3 region: CASSLGSNRGGEQFF. The DNA of the CDR3 is TGTGCCAGCAGCTTAGGATCGAACAGGGGCGGTGAGCAGTTCTTC.

This clone was observed once. The genes are TRBV6-5 and TRBJ2-1; 9 bases match TRBD1. V lost 11 bases and J lost 9; bases outside the gene matches: 14. The germline V gene encodes CDR1 MNHEY and CDR2 SVGAGI. CDR3 length: 14 amino acids. The CDR3, as DNA: TGTGCCTCGGATAGGGGACAGGGCTTGGGTGAGCAGTTCTTC. Protein: CASDRGQGLGEQFF.

This chain joins TRBV9 and TRBJ2-3; D call uncertain. The V end lost 3 bases, the J end lost 5 bases, and 13 bases lay between the germline ends. Per germline, CDR1 SGDLS and CDR2 YYNGEE. This CDR3 spans 14 amino acids. CDR3 sequence reads: CASSAVGARDTQYF. In DNA form, the CDR3 reads TGTGCCAGCAGCGCCGTAGGAGCTAGAGATACGCAGTATTTT.

J is TRBJ2-1 and V is TRBV28; D is possibly TRBD2 (6 bases). Germline-derived CDR1 and CDR2 are MDHEN and SYDVKM. The V end lost 6 bases, the J end lost 3 bases, and 15 bases lay between the germline ends. This CDR3 contains 15 residues. Here the CDR3 reads CASRTDLGLYNEQFF. CDR3 nucleotide sequence: TGTGCCAGCAGGACAGATCTGGGACTCTACAATGAGCAGTTCTTC.

The rearrangement links TRBV3-1 (or the pseudogene TRBV3-2) to TRBJ2-7; tentatively, D is TRBD1 (6 bases). Germline-derived CDR1 and CDR2 are LGHDT and YNNKEL (reference sequence). The CDR3 is made up of 16 amino acids. V shed 4 bases and J shed 4 bases, with 20 bases lying between them. CDR3 residues: CASSLSQGKAWYEQYF. In DNA form, the CDR3 reads TGTGCCAGCAGCCTATCACAGGGAAAAGCTTGGTACGAGCAGTACTTC.

The chain links TRBV5-1 to TRBJ2-7, with 9 bases that match TRBD1. Germline V lookup: CDR1 SGHRS, CDR2 YFSETQ. This CDR3 is built from 14 residues. V gave up 3 bases and J gave up 1 base; unmatched junction bases: 2. In DNA form, the CDR3 reads TGCGCCAGCAGCTCCGGGACAGGGTCCTACGAGCAGTACTTC. This codes for CASSSGTGSYEQYF. Filled out from reference TRBV5-1 and TRBJ2-7, the complete variable domain reads KAGVTQTPRYLIKTRGQQVTLSCSPISGHRSVSWYQQTPGQGLQFLFEYFSETQRNKGNFPGRFSGRQFSNSRSEMNVSTLELGDSALYLCASSSGTGSYEQYFGPGTRLTVT.

The chain employs TRBV27 and TRBJ2-7; D remains unclear. The germline V gene encodes CDR1 MNHEY and CDR2 SMNVEV (reference sequence). V was cut by 6 bases and J by 1 base, with 10 bases left in between. This CDR3 comprises 13 residues. The CDR3 sequence: CASRRISSYEQYF. The CDR3 DNA is TGTGCCAGCAGGAGGATTTCTTCCTACGAGCAGTACTTC.